The 8 T cell receptor beta chains listed next were all sequenced from one sample in a study of blood T cell repertoires in COVID-19. Profiling relied on immunoSEQ multiplex PCR, and the TCRdb table lists in-frame clones only, not all of them. This sample has about 110,000 clones, with over 70% found just once. The sample was peripheral blood. The receptors shown here come from a man in his fifties with acute or convalescent COVID-19.

This chain uses TRBV18 with TRBJ1-2; 7 bases are shared with TRBD1. Losses at the gene ends were 2 bases for V and 2 bases for J; bases not matched to a gene: 5. The CDR3 extends over 15 amino acids. Looked up from germline, CDR1 is KGHSH and CDR2 is LQKENI. In nucleotides, the CDR3 is TGTGCCAGCTCACCAAGTACAGGGGCGAACTATGGCTACACCTTC. Amino acids: CASSPSTGANYGYTF.

The rearrangement uses TRBV5-4 and TRBJ2-4; the D gene is possibly TRBD2 (6 bases). CDR3 size: 15 residues. The V end was cut by 5 bases, the J end by 8 bases, with 20 bases between. Germline CDR1 SGHNT, CDR2 YYREEE (reference sequence). CDR3 amino acids: CASRPTGPGGDIQYF. CDR3 DNA: TGTGCCAGCAGACCTACGGGACCCGGGGGAGACATTCAGTACTTC.

The chain is built from TRBV2 and TRBJ1-5; 8 positions agree with TRBD1. This CDR3 comprises 14 residues. The V gene's germline CDR1 is SNHLY and CDR2 FYNNEI. Trimming cost V 8 bases and J 6 bases; bases outside gene matches: 9. CDR3 sequence (DNA): TGTGCCAGCGGGGGGCAGGGGGCGTTTCAGCCCCAGCATTTT. Encoded protein: CASGGQGAFQPQHF.

This chain uses TRBV5-6 with TRBJ1-5; D not certain. Between the trimmed V and J ends, which lost 4 bases and 5 bases, there was a span of 10 bases. The V gene's germline CDR1 is SGHDT and CDR2 YYEEEE. The CDR3 has 13 amino acids. The CDR3, as DNA: TGTGCCAGCAGCCTTAGCCGGGATCAGCCCCAGCATTTT. Translating gives CASSLSRDQPQHF.

The chain is built from TRBV28 and TRBJ1-1; D remains ambiguous. V dropped 4 bases and J dropped 0 bases, with 9 bases sitting between them. This CDR3 has 14 amino acids. CDR1 and CDR2 from the germline V gene are MDHEN and SYDVKM. The CDR3 DNA reads as TGTGCCAGCAGTTCCAGATACCTGAACACTGAAGCTTTCTTT. Protein: CASSSRYLNTEAFF.

The CDR3 coding sequence is TGTGCCAGCTGGCCGAACACTGAAGCTTTCTTT. This codes for CASWPNTEAFF. The rearrangement links TRBV6-5 to TRBJ1-1; D is unclear. Trimming left V 8 bases short and J 1 base short, with 5 bases between. Germline assignment: CDR1 MNHEY and CDR2 SVGAGI. The CDR3 length is 11 residues.

V and J are TRBV5-5 and TRBJ2-3; the match to TRBD2 covers 11 bases. Unmatched junction bases numbered 10, after V lost 3 bases and J lost 4 bases. The CDR3 is 17 residues long. The V gene's germline CDR1 is SGHKS and CDR2 YYEKEE (reference sequence). DNA for the CDR3: TGTGCCAGCAGCTCCCGACTAGCGGGGTCCCGCCCAGATACGCAGTATTTT. Its protein is CASSSRLAGSRPDTQYF. The whole variable domain, remainder taken from reference TRBV5-5 and TRBJ2-3, is DAGVTQSPTHLIKTRGQQVTLRCSPISGHKSVSWYQQVLGQGPQFIFQYYEKEERGRGNFPDRFSARQFPNYSSELNVNALLLGDSALYLCASSSRLAGSRPDTQYFGPGTRLTVL.

This clone was seen only a few times. The V gene is TRBV30, the J gene TRBJ1-5; D is possibly TRBD1 (6 bases). The CDR3 has 14 residues. Trimming took off 1 base at V and 2 bases at J, with 9 bases between the two ends. In germline, CDR1 is GTSNPN, CDR2 SVGIG (reference sequence). CDR3 DNA sequence: TGTGCCTGGAGTGAGGGACATCGCAATCAGCCCCAGCATTTT. As protein: CAWSEGHRNQPQHF. Together with reference TRBV30 and TRBJ1-5, the CDR3 gives the full variable domain: SQTIHQWPATLVQPVGSPLSLECTVEGTSNPNLYWYRQAAGRGLQLLFYSVGIGQISSEVPQNLSASRPQDRQFILSSKKLLLSDSGFYLCAWSEGHRNQPQHFGDGTRLSIL.